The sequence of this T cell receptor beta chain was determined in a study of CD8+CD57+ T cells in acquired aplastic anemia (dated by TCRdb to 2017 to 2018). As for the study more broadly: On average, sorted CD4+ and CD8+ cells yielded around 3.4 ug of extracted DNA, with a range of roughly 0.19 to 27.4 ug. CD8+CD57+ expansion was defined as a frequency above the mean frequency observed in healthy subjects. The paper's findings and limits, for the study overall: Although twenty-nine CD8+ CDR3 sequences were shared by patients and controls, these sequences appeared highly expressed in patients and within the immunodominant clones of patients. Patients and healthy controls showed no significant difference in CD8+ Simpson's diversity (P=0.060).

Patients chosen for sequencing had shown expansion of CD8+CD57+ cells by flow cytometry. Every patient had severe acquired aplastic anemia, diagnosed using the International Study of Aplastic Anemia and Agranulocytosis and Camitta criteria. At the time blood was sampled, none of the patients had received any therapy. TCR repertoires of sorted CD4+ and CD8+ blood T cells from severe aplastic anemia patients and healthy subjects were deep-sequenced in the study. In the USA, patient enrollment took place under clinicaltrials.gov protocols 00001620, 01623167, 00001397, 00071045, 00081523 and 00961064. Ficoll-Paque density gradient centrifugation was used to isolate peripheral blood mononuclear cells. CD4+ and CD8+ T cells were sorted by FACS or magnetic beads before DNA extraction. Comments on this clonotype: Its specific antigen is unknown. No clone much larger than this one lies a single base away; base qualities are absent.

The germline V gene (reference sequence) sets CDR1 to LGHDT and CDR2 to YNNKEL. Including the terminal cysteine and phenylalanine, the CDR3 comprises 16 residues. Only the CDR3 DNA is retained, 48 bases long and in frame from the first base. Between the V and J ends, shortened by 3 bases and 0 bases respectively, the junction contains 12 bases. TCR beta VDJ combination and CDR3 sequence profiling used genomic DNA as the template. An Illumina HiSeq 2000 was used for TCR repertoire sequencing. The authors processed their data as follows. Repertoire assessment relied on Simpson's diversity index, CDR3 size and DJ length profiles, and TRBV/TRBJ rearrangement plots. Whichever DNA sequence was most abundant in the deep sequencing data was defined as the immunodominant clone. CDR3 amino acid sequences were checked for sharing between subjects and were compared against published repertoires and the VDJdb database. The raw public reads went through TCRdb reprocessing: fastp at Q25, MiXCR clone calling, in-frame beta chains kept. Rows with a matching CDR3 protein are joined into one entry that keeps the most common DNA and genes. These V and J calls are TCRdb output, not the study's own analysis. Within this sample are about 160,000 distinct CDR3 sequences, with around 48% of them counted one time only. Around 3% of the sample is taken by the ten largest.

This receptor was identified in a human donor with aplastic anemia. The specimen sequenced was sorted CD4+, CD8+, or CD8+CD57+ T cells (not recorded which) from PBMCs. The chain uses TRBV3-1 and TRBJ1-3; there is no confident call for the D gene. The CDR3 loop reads CASSHGRLCSGNTIYF. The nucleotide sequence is TGTGCCAGCAGCCATGGGAGGCTGTGCTCTGGAAACACCATATATTTT.